This T cell receptor (beta chain) is drawn from a study of T cell responses to AZD1222 COVID-19 vaccine. Study results and limitations: CD4 TCRs covered the whole spike, strongest at regions 160-218 and 743-854. Once two AZD1222 doses were given, Spike-specific TCR breadth and depth went up. Nearly half of spike-specific TCRs reportedly go after variant regions that carry no mutations. Donors, mostly white British, included more females; clonal diversity was possibly underestimated.

In regard to this clone: As yet, its antigen is unknown.

The CDR3 has 14 amino acids. V shed 4 bases and J 6 bases; nucleotides not matched to a gene: 6. The germline V gene encodes CDR1 SGHRS and CDR2 YFSETQ. Profiled with immunoSEQ multiplex PCR; TCRdb holds only in-frame clones, not every one. The table shows about 130,000 clones, with approximately 92% occurring only once. This specimen was peripheral blood, taken 28 days after the second AZD1222 dose. The clonotype originates from an adult who received the AZD1222 COVID-19 vaccine. This chain joins TRBV5-1 and TRBJ2-2; 7 positions agree with TRBD1. The CDR3 region is CASSRQGEPGELFF. The CDR3 bases are TGCGCCAGCAGCCGGCAGGGGGAACCCGGGGAGCTGTTTTTT.